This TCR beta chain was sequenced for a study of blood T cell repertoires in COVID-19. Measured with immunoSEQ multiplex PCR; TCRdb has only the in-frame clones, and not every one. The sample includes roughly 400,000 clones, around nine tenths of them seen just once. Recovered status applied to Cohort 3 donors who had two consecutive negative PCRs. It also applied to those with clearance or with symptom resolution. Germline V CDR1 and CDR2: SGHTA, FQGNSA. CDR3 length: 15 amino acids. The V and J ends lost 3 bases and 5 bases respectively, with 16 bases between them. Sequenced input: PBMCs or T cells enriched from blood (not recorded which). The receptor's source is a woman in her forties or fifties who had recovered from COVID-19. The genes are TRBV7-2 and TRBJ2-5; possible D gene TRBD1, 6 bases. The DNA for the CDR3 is TGTGCCAGCAGCTTGAGCCAGGGGAGAGGTGAGACCCAGTACTTC. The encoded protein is CASSLSQGRGETQYF.